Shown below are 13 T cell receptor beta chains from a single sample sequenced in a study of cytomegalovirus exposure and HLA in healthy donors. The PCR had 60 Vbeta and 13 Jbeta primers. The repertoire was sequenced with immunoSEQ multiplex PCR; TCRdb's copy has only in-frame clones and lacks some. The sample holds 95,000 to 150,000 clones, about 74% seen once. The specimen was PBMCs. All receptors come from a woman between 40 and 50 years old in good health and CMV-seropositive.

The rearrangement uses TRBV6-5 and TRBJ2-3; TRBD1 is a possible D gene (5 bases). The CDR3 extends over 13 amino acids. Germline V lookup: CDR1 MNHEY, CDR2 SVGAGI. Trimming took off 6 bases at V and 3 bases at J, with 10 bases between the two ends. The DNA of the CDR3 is TGTGCCAGCAGAAGGGGAAAAACAGATACGCAGTATTTT. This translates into CASRRGKTDTQYF.

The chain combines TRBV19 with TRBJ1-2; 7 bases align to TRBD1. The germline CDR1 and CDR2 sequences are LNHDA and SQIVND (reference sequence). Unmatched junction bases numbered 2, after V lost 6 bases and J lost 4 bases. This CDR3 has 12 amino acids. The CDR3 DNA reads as TGTGCCAGTAGATACAGGGGCTATGGCTACACCTTC. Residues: CASRYRGYGYTF. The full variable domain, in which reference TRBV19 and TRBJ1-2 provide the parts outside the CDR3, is DGGITQSPKYLFRKEGQNVTLSCEQNLNHDAMYWYRQDPGQGLRLIYYSQIVNDFQKGDIAEGYSVSREKKESFPLTVTSAQKNPTAFYLCASRYRGYGYTFGSGTRLTVV.

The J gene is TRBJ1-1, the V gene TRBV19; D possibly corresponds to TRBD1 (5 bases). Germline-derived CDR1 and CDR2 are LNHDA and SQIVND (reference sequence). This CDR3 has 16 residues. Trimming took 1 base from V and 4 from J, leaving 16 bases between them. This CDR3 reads CASSIAVGGLSTEAFF. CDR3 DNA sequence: TGTGCCAGTAGTATAGCCGTCGGGGGTCTCAGCACTGAAGCTTTCTTT.

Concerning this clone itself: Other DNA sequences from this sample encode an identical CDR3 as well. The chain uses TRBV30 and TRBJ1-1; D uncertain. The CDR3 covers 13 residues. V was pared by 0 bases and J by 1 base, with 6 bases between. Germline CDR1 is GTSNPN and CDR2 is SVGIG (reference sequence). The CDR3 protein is CAWSVPGNTEAFF. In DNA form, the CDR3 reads TGTGCCTGGAGTGTACCAGGGAACACTGAAGCTTTCTTT.

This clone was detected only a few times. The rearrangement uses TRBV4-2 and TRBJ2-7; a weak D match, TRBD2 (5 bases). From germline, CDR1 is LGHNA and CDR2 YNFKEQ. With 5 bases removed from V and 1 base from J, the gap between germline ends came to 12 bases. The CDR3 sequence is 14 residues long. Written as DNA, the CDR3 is TGTGCCAGCAGCGAACCGGGATCATCCTACGAGCAGTACTTC. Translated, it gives CASSEPGSSYEQYF.

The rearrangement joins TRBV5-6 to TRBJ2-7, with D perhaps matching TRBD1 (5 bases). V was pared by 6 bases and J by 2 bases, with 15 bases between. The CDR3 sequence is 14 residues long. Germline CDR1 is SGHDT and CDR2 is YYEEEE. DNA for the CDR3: TGTGCCAGCATCGATAGGGGTTCCCCCTACGAGCAGTACTTC. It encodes CASIDRGSPYEQYF. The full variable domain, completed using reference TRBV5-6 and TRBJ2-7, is DAGVTQSPTHLIKTRGQQVTLRCSPKSGHDTVSWYQQALGQGPQFIFQYYEEEERQRGNFPDRFSGHQFPNYSSELNVNALLLGDSALYLCASIDRGSPYEQYFGPGTRLTVT.

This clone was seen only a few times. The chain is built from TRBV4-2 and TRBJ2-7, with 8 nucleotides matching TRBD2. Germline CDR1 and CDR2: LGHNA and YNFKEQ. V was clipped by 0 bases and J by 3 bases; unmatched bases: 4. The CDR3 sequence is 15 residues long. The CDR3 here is CASSQEAGEHYEQYF. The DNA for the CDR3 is TGTGCCAGCAGCCAAGAAGCGGGGGAGCACTACGAGCAGTACTTC.

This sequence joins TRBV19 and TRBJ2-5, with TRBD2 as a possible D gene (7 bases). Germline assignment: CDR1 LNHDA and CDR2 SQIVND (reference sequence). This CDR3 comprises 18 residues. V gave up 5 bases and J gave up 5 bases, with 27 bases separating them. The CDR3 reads CASSLSSRFVGGRETQYF. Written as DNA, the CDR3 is TGTGCCAGTAGTCTATCGTCGCGTTTTGTCGGGGGGCGGGAGACCCAGTACTTC. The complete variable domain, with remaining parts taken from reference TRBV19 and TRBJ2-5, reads DGGITQSPKYLFRKEGQNVTLSCEQNLNHDAMYWYRQDPGQGLRLIYYSQIVNDFQKGDIAEGYSVSREKKESFPLTVTSAQKNPTAFYLCASSLSSRFVGGRETQYFGPGTRLLVL.

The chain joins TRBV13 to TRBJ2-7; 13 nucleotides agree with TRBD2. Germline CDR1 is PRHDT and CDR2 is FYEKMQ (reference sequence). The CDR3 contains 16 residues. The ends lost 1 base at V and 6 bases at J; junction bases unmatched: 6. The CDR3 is CASSLVPRLAGGEQYF. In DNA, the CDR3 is TGTGCCAGCAGCTTAGTTCCGAGACTAGCGGGGGGCGAGCAGTACTTC. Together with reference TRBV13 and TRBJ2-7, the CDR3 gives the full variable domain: AAGVIQSPRHLIKEKRETATLKCYPIPRHDTVYWYQQGPGQDPQFLISFYEKMQSDKGSIPDRFSAQQFSDYHSELNMSSLELGDSALYFCASSLVPRLAGGEQYFGPGTRLTVT.

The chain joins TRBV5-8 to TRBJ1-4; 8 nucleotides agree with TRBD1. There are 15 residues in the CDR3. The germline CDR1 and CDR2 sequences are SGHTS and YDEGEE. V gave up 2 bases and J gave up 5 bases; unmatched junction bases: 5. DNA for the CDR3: TGTGCCAGCAGCTTCCCGGACAGGGCCAATGAAAAACTGTTTTTT. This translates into CASSFPDRANEKLFF.

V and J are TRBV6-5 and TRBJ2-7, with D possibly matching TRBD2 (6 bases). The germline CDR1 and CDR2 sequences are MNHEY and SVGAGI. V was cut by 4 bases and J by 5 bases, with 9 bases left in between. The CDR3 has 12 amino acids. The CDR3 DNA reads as TGTGCCAGCAGTTCGACTAGTAACGAGCAGTACTTC. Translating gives CASSSTSNEQYF.

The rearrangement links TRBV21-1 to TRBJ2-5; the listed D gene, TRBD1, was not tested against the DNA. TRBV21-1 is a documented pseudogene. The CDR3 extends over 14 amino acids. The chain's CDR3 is CAGEDRVNQETQYF. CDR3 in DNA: TGTGCCGGGGAGGACAGGGTAAACCAAGAGACCCAGTACTTC.

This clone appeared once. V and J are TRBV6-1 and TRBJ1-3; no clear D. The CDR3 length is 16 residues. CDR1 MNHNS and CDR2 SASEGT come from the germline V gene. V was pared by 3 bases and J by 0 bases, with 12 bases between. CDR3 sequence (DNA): TGTGCCAGCAGTGACCCCGGCGACTACTCTGGAAACACCATATATTTT. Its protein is CASSDPGDYSGNTIYF.